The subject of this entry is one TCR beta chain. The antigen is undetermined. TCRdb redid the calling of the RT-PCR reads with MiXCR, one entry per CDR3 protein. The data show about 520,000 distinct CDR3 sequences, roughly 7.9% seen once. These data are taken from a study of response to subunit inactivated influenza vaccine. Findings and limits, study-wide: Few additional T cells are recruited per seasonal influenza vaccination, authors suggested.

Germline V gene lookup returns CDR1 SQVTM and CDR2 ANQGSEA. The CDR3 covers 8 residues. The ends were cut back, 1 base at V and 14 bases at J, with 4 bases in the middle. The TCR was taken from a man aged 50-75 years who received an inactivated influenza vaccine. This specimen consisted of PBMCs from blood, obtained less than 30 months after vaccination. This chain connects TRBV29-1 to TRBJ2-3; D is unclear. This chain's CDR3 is CSVEVWYF. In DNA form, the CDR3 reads TGCAGCGTTGAAGTGTGGTATTTT.